Presented here are 8 T cell receptor beta chains from one specimen sequenced in a study of CD8 T cells in Susac syndrome. An input of 0.5 to 1 ug of RNA was subjected to reverse transcription using random hexamers. MiXCR was run by TCRdb on the immunoSEQ multiplex PCR reads, yielding one entry per CDR3 protein. The sample records 120,000 or so distinct CDR3 sequences, about 93% being singletons. Input material: CD8+ T cells from PBMCs. The receptors here all came from a human donor with Susac syndrome.

The V gene is TRBV28, the J gene TRBJ2-5; 11 bases agree with TRBD2. V shed 5 bases, J shed 1 base, and the junction held 6 bases outside the gene matches. The CDR3 consists of 16 residues. CDR1 is MDHEN and CDR2 is SYDVKM in the germline V gene. CDR3 sequence reads: CASSGTSGVTQETQYF. CDR3 DNA: TGTGCCAGCAGTGGGACTAGCGGTGTCACCCAAGAGACCCAGTACTTC.

The CDR3 region is CASSQVGNTIYF. The CDR3 coding sequence is TGTGCCAGCAGCCAAGTTGGAAACACCATATATTTT. This chain uses TRBV14 with TRBJ1-3; D is undetermined. Germline V gene lookup returns CDR1 SGHDN and CDR2 FVKESK. This CDR3 is 12 amino acids long. Between the trimmed V and J ends, which lost 1 base and 3 bases, there was a span of 1 base.

This sequence joins TRBV15 and TRBJ2-5; unclear D gene. This CDR3 comprises 14 residues. V lost 3 bases and J 5 bases, leaving 13 bases between the germline ends. The germline V gene has CDR1 LNHNV and CDR2 YYDKDF (reference sequence). The CDR3 bases are TGTGCCACCAGCAGCCTGTATGAGTTGGAGACCCAGTACTTC. Its protein product is CATSSLYELETQYF.

J is TRBJ2-1 and V is TRBV11-2; TRBD1 aligns across 7 bases. Germline CDR1 SGHAT, CDR2 FQNNGV. The CDR3 has 16 residues. After removal of 1 base from V and 12 bases from J, the junction contained 15 bases not matched to a gene. The CDR3 loop reads CASSLAPGQRAYGQFF. For the CDR3, the DNA is TGTGCCAGCAGCTTAGCCCCGGGACAGAGGGCTTATGGGCAGTTCTTC.

The rearrangement joins TRBV7-9 to TRBJ2-7; perhaps TRBD1 as D (5 bases). The CDR3 covers 13 residues. V dropped 2 bases and J dropped 5 bases, with 10 bases sitting between them. Germline CDR1 reads SEHNR; CDR2 reads FQNEAQ (reference sequence). The CDR3 protein is CASSLSGRDEQYF. Written as DNA, the CDR3 is TGTGCCAGCAGCTTATCGGGCAGGGACGAGCAGTACTTC.

This chain joins TRBV5-1 and TRBJ2-1, with 12 bases aligning to TRBD2. V shed 0 bases, J shed 8 bases, and the junction held 6 bases outside the gene matches. The CDR3 consists of 16 residues. CDR1 and CDR2 (germline): SGHRS, YFSETQ. In nucleotides, the CDR3 is TGCGCCAGCAGCTTGGCCCCTAGCGGGGGGGCCTATGAGCAGTTCTTC. Its translation is CASSLAPSGGAYEQFF.

The chain recombines TRBV6-2 or TRBV6-3 with TRBJ2-3; 8 bases are a match to TRBD2. After removal of 6 bases from V and 1 base from J, the junction contained 9 bases not matched to a gene. Per the germline V gene, CDR1 is MNHEY and CDR2 is SVGEGT. This CDR3 comprises 16 residues. In DNA form, the CDR3 reads TGTGCCAGCAGCCCCTCTCCGGGGGGGGGCACAGATACGCAGTATTTT. This gives the protein CASSPSPGGGTDTQYF.

The chain joins TRBV5-6 to TRBJ1-5; TRBD1 is a possible D gene (6 bases). The CDR3 sequence is 17 residues long. Per germline, CDR1 SGHDT and CDR2 YYEEEE. V dropped 0 bases and J dropped 6 bases, with 19 bases sitting between them. The CDR3 DNA reads TGTGCCAGCAGCTTGGGGTGGCTGGGGGCCCCCGGTCAGCCCCAGCATTTT. Amino acid sequence: CASSLGWLGAPGQPQHF.